Shown below are 13 T cell receptor beta chains from a single sample sequenced in a study of control samples from healthy donors and cancer patients (dated by TCRdb to the early 2020s). The method was the immunoSEQ multiplex PCR assay. Entries here come from immuneACCESS through TCRdb and include only in-frame sequences with V and J called. Some clones fail to appear in such tables; in the studies checked, an unresolved V gene covers under half of the shortfall, and the cause of the remainder is unknown. The sample table records roughly 43,000 clones; around 87% of these occur just once. The ten top clones hold 10% of the sample. Input material: PBMCs. The receptors stem from a woman aged 55-69 years with lung cancer.

This clone was recorded a few times. The chain recombines TRBV6-2 or TRBV6-3 with TRBJ2-5, with 8 bases that match TRBD2. Losses at the gene ends were 6 bases for V and 4 bases for J; bases not matched to a gene: 10. This CDR3 spans 15 amino acids. Germline V gives CDR1 MNHEY, CDR2 SVGEGT. The CDR3 spells CASSRNGLAGETQYF. In nucleotides, the CDR3 is TGTGCCAGCAGCCGGAACGGTCTAGCGGGAGAGACCCAGTACTTC.

This clone was counted between two and nine times. The rearrangement joins TRBV19 to TRBJ1-5; 8 bases line up with TRBD1. Losses at the gene ends were 5 bases for V and 5 bases for J; bases not matched to a gene: 8. The CDR3 spans 15 residues. CDR1 is LNHDA, CDR2 SQIVND, per germline (reference sequence). The CDR3 is CASSVRGRGDQPQHF. CDR3 sequence (DNA): TGTGCCAGTAGTGTCAGGGGGCGCGGGGATCAGCCCCAGCATTTT.

This clone was seen only a few times. The chain combines TRBV10-2 with TRBJ2-7; maybe TRBD1 (6 bases). This CDR3 spans 14 amino acids. The V and J ends lost 7 bases and 6 bases respectively, with 19 bases between them. The germline CDR1 and CDR2 sequences are WSHSY and SAAADI. The CDR3 sequence is CASTTETGQFEQYF. In DNA, the CDR3 is TGCGCCAGCACTACCGAGACAGGACAATTCGAGCAGTACTTC.

The chain employs TRBV11-2 and TRBJ2-7, with D possibly TRBD1 on 7 matching bases. Germline-derived CDR1 and CDR2 are SGHAT and FQNNGV. The CDR3 contains 14 residues. Trimming removed 5 bases at V and 4 bases at J, with 15 bases between. The CDR3 bases are TGTGCCAGCAGCATATCAGGGGGGTGGTACGAGCAGTACTTC. It is translated as CASSISGGWYEQYF.

The chain couples TRBV24-1 to TRBJ2-7, with D tentatively TRBD1 or TRBD2 (5 bases each). Germline V gene data show CDR1 as KGHDR and CDR2 as SFDVKD. The CDR3 runs 14 residues. Trimming shortened V by 7 bases and J by 2 bases, and 14 bases separated the two germline ends. The chain's CDR3 is CATSPGTGTYEQYF. As DNA, the CDR3 is TGTGCCACCAGCCCCGGGACGGGGACCTACGAGCAGTACTTC.

The chain recombines TRBV7-3 with TRBJ1-5; D unclear. The V end lost 4 bases, the J end lost 5 bases, and 9 bases lay between the germline ends. Germline assignment: CDR1 SGHTA and CDR2 FQGTGA. The CDR3 spans 13 residues. CDR3 region: CASSSWRDQPQHF. The DNA for the CDR3 is TGTGCCAGCAGCTCCTGGCGAGATCAGCCCCAGCATTTT.

The gene calls are TRBV2 and TRBJ1-1; D is unresolved. V was trimmed by 8 bases and J by 4 bases, leaving 14 bases between them. This CDR3 is built from 13 residues. CDR1 and CDR2 from the germline V gene are SNHLY and FYNNEI. The CDR3 DNA reads TGTGCCAGCTACGTGGCCGGGTTCACTGAAGCTTTCTTT. Translation gives CASYVAGFTEAFF.

This chain joins TRBV2 and TRBJ1-4; maybe TRBD1 (5 bases). The CDR3 is made up of 14 amino acids. Trimming removed 6 bases at V and 4 bases at J, with 12 bases between. Germline V gene sequence: CDR1 SNHLY, CDR2 FYNNEI. The CDR3 DNA is TGTGCCAGCAGGACGGGACTGGGTAATGAAAAACTGTTTTTT. Its protein is CASRTGLGNEKLFF.

This chain uses TRBV6-5 with TRBJ2-7, with 7 bases that match TRBD1. The V gene's germline CDR1 is MNHEY and CDR2 SVGAGI. V was clipped by 4 bases and J by 0 bases; unmatched bases: 3. The CDR3 length is 14 residues. In DNA form, the CDR3 reads TGTGCCAGCAGTTCCCGGGACAGCTCCTACGAGCAGTACTTC. Protein sequence: CASSSRDSSYEQYF.

The V gene is TRBV3-1 (or the pseudogene TRBV3-2), the J gene TRBJ2-5; D is possibly TRBD1 or TRBD2 (5 bases each). V was shortened by 1 base and J by 4 bases, with 7 bases between the two germline ends. Germline V gene sequence: CDR1 LGHDT, CDR2 YNNKEL (reference sequence). The CDR3 has 13 amino acids. The CDR3 coding sequence is TGTGCCAGCAGCCAAGGGGGGTTAGAGACCCAGTACTTC. It encodes CASSQGGLETQYF.

V is TRBV27 and J is TRBJ2-7, with D possibly matching TRBD2 (6 bases). V was trimmed by 2 bases and J by 2 bases, leaving 19 bases between them. CDR3 length: 17 amino acids. In germline, CDR1 is MNHEY, CDR2 SMNVEV (reference sequence). CDR3 sequence: CASSLIFGRDPAYEQYF. CDR3 bases: TGTGCCAGCAGTTTAATATTTGGGCGGGACCCTGCCTACGAGCAGTACTTC.

This chain uses TRBV5-1 with TRBJ2-7, with 13 bases that match TRBD2. The length of the CDR3 is 18 residues. Germline CDR1 SGHRS, CDR2 YFSETQ. The ends lost 1 base at V and 0 bases at J; junction bases unmatched: 7. The CDR3 DNA reads TGCGCCAGCAGCTTGACTAGCGGGAGGGCCGAAAGCTCCTACGAGCAGTACTTC. It translates to CASSLTSGRAESSYEQYF.

The CDR3 region is CASRPLGPDTGELFF. CDR3 bases: TGCGCCAGCAGACCACTAGGGCCCGACACCGGGGAGCTGTTTTTT. This chain uses TRBV5-1 with TRBJ2-2, with D maybe TRBD2 (5 bases). CDR3 size: 15 residues. Germline V gives CDR1 SGHRS, CDR2 YFSETQ. V was shortened by 5 bases and J by 3 bases, with 14 bases between the two germline ends. The full variable domain, its missing parts supplied by reference TRBV5-1 and TRBJ2-2, is KAGVTQTPRYLIKTRGQQVTLSCSPISGHRSVSWYQQTPGQGLQFLFEYFSETQRNKGNFPGRFSGRQFSNSRSEMNVSTLELGDSALYLCASRPLGPDTGELFFGEGSRLTVL.